This TCR beta chain was identified during a study of cytomegalovirus exposure and HLA in healthy donors. Across the whole study: Out of 300 to 500 genotyped donors, 81% belonged to the Caucasian-associated ancestry cluster. Overall study results and limits: The investigators catalogued about 170 TCR beta chains as cytomegalovirus-associated. It was only CMV serostatus that was available as immune exposure information.

With 60 Vbeta and 13 Jbeta primers, the PCR was carried out. Profiling relied on immunoSEQ multiplex PCR, and the TCRdb table lists in-frame clones only, not all of them. This specimen shows tens of thousands of clones; the ten leading clones hold 17%. To note about this clone: The antigen remains unidentified.

Deletions cut 1 base from V and 7 bases from J, with 9 bases between. The germline CDR1 and CDR2 sequences are SGHRS and YFSETQ. The CDR3 has 14 residues. The chain has TRBV5-1 and TRBJ1-6; D unclear. The TCR comes from a male donor in good health and CMV-seronegative. The sample consisted of PBMCs. This CDR3 reads CASSLRTANSPLHF. The CDR3 nucleotides read TGCGCCAGCAGCTTGAGAACAGCAAATTCACCCCTCCACTTT.